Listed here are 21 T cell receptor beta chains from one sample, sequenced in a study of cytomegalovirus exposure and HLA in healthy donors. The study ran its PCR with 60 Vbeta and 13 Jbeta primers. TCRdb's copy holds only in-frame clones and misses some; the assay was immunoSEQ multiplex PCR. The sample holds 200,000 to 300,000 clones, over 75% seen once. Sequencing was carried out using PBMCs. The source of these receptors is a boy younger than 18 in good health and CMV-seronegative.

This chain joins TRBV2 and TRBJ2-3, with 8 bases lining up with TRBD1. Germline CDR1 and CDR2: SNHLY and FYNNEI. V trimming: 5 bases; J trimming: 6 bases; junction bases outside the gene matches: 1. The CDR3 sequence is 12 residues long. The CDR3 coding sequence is TGTGCCAGCAGTCGACAGGGGGATACGCAGTATTTT. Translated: CASSRQGDTQYF.

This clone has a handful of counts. This chain's CDR3 is CASSIGTGSHTF. CDR3 coding DNA: TGTGCCAGTAGTATAGGGACAGGGTCTCACACCTTC. The rearrangement joins TRBV19 to TRBJ1-2; TRBD1 matches 8 bases. The CDR3 is 12 amino acids. The V and J ends lost 1 base and 12 bases, in that order; junction bases with no gene match: 4. CDR1 is LNHDA and CDR2 is SQIVND in the germline V gene (reference sequence).

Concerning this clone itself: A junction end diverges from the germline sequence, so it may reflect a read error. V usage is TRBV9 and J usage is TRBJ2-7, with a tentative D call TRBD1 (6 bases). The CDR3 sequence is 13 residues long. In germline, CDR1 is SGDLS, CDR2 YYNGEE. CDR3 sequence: CASSRTAEPEQYF. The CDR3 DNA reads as TGTGCCAGCAGCAGGACAGCCGAACCCGAGCAGTATTTC. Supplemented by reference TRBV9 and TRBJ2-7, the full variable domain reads DSGVTQTPKHLITATGQRVTLRCSPRSGDLSVYWYQQSLDQGLQFLIQYYNGEERAKGNILERFSAQQFPDLHSELNLSSLELGDSALYFCASSRTAEPEQYFGPGTRLTVT.

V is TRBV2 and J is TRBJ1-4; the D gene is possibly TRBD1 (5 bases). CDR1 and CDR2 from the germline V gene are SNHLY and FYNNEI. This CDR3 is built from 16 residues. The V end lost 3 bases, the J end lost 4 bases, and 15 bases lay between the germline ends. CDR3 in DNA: TGTGCCAGCAGTGATAAGCGGGGGACCATTAATGAAAAACTGTTTTTT. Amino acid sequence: CASSDKRGTINEKLFF.

CDR3 in amino acids: CASKEGLTDSYEQYF. In DNA form, the CDR3 reads TGCGCCAGCAAAGAAGGACTAACGGACTCCTACGAGCAGTACTTC. This chain links TRBV5-1 with TRBJ2-7, with D possibly matching TRBD2 (6 bases). The CDR3 loop spans 15 amino acids. Trimming shortened V by 6 bases and J by 0 bases, and 16 bases separated the two germline ends. Per germline, CDR1 SGHRS and CDR2 YFSETQ.

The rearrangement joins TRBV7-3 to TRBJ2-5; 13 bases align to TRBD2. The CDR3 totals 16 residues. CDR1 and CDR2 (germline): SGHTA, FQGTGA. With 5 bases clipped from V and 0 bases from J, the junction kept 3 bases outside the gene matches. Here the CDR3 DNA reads TGTGCCAGCAGCAGGGGACTAGCGGGGTACCAAGAGACCCAGTACTTC. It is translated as CASSRGLAGYQETQYF.

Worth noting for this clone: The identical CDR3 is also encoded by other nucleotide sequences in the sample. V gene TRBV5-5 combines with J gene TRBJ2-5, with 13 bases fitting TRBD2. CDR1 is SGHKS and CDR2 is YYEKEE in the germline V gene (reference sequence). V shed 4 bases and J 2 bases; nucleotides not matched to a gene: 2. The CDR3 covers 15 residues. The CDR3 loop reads CASSLLAGGQETQYF. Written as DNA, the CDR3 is TGTGCCAGCAGCCTACTAGCGGGGGGGCAAGAGACCCAGTACTTC.

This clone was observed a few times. The CDR3 protein is CASTRDWRGSETQYF. The CDR3 coding sequence is TGCGCCAGCACTCGTGACTGGAGAGGATCAGAGACCCAGTACTTC. The chain couples TRBV5-1 to TRBJ2-5; no definite D call. The CDR3 has 15 amino acids. Trimming stripped 6 bases from V and 4 bases from J, with 19 bases between. CDR1 and CDR2 (germline): SGHRS, YFSETQ.

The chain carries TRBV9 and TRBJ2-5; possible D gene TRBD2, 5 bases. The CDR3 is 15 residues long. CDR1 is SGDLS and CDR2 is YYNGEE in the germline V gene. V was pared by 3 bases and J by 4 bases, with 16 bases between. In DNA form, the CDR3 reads TGTGCCAGCAGCGGATGGGGAGTGGCACGAGAGACCCAGTACTTC. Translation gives CASSGWGVARETQYF.

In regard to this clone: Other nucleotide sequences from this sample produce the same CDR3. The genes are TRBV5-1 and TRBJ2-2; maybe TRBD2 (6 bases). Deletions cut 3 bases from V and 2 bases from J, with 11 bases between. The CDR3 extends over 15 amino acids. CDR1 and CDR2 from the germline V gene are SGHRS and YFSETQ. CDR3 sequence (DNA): TGCGCCAGCAGCTCGTCCGGGGGTAACACCGGGGAGCTGTTTTTT. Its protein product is CASSSSGGNTGELFF.

The DNA for the CDR3 is TGTGCCTGGAGTAGGGGGCCGGGCACTGAAGCTTTCTTT. Protein sequence: CAWSRGPGTEAFF. The chain employs TRBV30 and TRBJ1-1; the match to TRBD1 covers 7 bases. The germline V gene has CDR1 GTSNPN and CDR2 SVGIG (reference sequence). CDR3 length: 13 residues. J gave up 4 bases and V 2 bases, and 4 bases lay outside the gene matches.

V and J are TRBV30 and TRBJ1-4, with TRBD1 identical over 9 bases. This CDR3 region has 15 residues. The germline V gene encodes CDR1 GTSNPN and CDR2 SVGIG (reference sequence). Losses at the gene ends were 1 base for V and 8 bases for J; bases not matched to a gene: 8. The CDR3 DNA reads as TGTGCCTGGAGTGCCCACAGGGGGCTAGTAGAAAAACTGTTTTTT. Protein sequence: CAWSAHRGLVEKLFF.

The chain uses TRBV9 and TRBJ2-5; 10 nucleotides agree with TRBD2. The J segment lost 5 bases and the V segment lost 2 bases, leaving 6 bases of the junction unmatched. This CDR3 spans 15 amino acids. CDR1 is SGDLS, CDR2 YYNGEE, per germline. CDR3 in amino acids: CASSVSSGGGETQYF. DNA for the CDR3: TGTGCCAGCAGCGTTTCTAGCGGGGGAGGGGAGACCCAGTACTTC.

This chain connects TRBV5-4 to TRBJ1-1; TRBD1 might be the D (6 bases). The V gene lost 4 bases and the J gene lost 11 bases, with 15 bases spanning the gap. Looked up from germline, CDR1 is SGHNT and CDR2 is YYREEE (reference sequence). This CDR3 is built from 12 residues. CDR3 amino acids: CASSERGSGAFF. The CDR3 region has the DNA TGTGCCAGCAGCGAGAGGGGGTCGGGCGCTTTCTTT.

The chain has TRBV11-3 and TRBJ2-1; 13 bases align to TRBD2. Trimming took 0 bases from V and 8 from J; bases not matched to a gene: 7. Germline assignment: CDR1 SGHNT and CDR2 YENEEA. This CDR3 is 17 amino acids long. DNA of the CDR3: TGTGCCAGCAGCTTAGACCCGGGACTAGCGGGGAATGATGAGCAGTTCTTC. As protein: CASSLDPGLAGNDEQFF.

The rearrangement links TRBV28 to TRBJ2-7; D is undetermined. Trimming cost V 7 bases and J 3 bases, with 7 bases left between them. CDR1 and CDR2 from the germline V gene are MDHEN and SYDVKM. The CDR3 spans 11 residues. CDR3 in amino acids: CASTTNYEQYF. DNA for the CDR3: TGTGCCAGCACTACCAACTACGAGCAGTACTTC.

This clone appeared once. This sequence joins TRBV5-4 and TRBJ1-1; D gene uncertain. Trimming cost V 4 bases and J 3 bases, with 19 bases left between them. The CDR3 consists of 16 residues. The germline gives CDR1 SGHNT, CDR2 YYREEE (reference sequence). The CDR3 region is CASSPGWREADTEAFF. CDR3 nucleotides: TGTGCCAGCAGCCCAGGATGGAGGGAGGCGGACACTGAAGCTTTCTTT.

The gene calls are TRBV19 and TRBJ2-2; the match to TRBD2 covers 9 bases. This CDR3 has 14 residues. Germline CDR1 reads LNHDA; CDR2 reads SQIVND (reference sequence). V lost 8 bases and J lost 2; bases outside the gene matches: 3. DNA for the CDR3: TGTGCCAGTGAGACTAGCGGTAACACCGGGGAGCTGTTTTTT. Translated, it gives CASETSGNTGELFF.

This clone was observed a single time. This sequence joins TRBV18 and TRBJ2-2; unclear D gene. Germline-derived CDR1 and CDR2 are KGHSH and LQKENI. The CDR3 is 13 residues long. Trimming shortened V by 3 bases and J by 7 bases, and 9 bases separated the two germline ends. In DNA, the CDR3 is TGTGCCAGCTCACCGCACATCGACGGGGAGCTGTTTTTT. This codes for CASSPHIDGELFF.

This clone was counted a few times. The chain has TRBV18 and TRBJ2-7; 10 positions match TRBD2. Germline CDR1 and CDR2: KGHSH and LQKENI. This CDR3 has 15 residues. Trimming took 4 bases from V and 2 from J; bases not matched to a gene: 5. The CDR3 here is CASSLTSGDTYEQYF. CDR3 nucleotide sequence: TGTGCCAGCTCACTTACTAGCGGGGACACCTACGAGCAGTACTTC.

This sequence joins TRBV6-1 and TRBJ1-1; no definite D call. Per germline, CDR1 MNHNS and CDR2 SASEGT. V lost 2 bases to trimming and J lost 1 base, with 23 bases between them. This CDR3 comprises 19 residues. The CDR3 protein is CASSELAYTDPNKNTEAFF. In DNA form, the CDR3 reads TGTGCCAGCAGTGAATTAGCCTACACCGATCCGAACAAGAACACTGAAGCTTTCTTT.